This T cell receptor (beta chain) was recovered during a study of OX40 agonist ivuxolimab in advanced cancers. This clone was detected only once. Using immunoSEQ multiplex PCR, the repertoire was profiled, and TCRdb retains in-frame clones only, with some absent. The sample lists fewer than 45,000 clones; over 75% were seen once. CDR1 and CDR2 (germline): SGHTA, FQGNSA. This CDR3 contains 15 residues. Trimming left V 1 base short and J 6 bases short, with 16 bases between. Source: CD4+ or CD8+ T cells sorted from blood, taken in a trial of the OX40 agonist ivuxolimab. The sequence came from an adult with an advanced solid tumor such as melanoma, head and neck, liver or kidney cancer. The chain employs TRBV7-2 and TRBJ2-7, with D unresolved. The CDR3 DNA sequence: TGTGCCAGCAGCTTAGTCTTGGGCTACTTGGGCGAGCAGTACTTC. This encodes CASSLVLGYLGEQYF.